Listed here is a single T cell receptor beta chain. Its specific antigen is unknown. It has no much larger one-base neighbor in the sample; base qualities were not kept. Read against the paper, the sample's treatment or condition label means: 15 to 20 received Ad26.COV2.S at low or high dose, single or two shots; 5 received placebo; per-sample allocation not given. For vaccine and placebo recipients, the sequenced repertoires came from samples collected on day 63 after the first injection. Cohort 1b enrolled some 25 adults aged 18-55 years at a single site in Boston, USA, between 29 July and 7 August 2020. As a vaccine, Ad26.COV2.S was a replication-incompetent adenovirus type 26 vector that expressed a prefusion-stabilized SARS-CoV-2 spike protein derived from the original Wuhan strain. This entry is derived from a study of Ad26.COV2.S vaccination and SARS-CoV-2 variants (dated by TCRdb to the early 2020s). Describing the broader study: Donors in the vaccine arm were drawn from COV1001, a phase I-IIa trial of Ad26.COV2.S in healthy adults that was multicentre, randomized, double-blind and placebo-controlled. Ad26.COV2.S was given intramuscularly at 5x10^10 or 1x10^11 viral particles, as a single shot or as two shots 56 days apart. A total of roughly 32 samples were included in the TCR-sequenced set, comprising 19 Ad26.COV2.S vaccine recipients, 5 placebo recipients and 8 SARS-CoV-2 convalescent individuals. Blinding of investigators to trial group allocation was maintained during experiments and outcome assessment. Trial participants were randomized into five groups of five, in which low-dose or high-dose Ad26.COV2.S was given once or twice, or placebo was given on both occasions. The specificity and breadth of SARS-CoV-2-reactive T cell receptors after Ad26.COV2.S vaccination were assessed by TCRbeta repertoire sequencing. Broader findings and caveats from the paper: The authors noted that total T cell responses may have been underestimated by the TCR breadth and depth analyses. Comparable non-spike TCR breadth was observed between vaccine and placebo recipients, consistent with only spike being contained in the vaccine. Comparing responses between vaccine doses or regimens was not something the study was powered to do. Higher spike-specific TCR breadth was observed in Ad26.COV2.S recipients than in placebo recipients (P = 0.0014). After vaccination, spike-specific CD8+ and CD4+ T cell responses were reported to show substantial breadth.

The immunoSEQ Assay was the method used to sequence TCRbeta CDR3 regions. After extraction, genomic DNA underwent amplification by bias-controlled multiplex PCR, followed by high-throughput sequencing. Turning to the authors' computational methods: To quantify the absolute abundance of every unique TCRbeta CDR3 region, sequences were collapsed and filtered. T cell fraction was estimated by normalizing TCRbeta template counts to usable DNA, with usable DNA measured through amplification of reference genes found in all nucleated cells. Repertoire TCRs were annotated as SARS-CoV-2-specific by exact matching of V gene, CDR3 amino acid sequence and J gene to a known reactive TCR set. The reference SARS-CoV-2 TCR set came from MIRA and was filtered for enrichment in COVID-19-positive ImmuneCODE repertoires, removing public or cross-reactive TCRs. Using the MIRA antigens, annotated TCRs were further analysed by specific ORF or by position within an ORF. Breadth was defined as the number of annotated unique rearrangements divided by the total number of unique productive rearrangements, and depth was defined as the summed frequency of the annotated unique rearrangements. TCR breadth was compared between groups using two-sided Wilcoxon rank-sum tests. Here the immuneACCESS table is served through TCRdb, limited to in-frame sequences with V and J called. Missing clones are a known gap in these copies; in checked studies unresolved V genes cover under half, and the rest lacks a known reason. D and trimming were read from the DNA, whereas the V and J calls and clone size are those reported in that table. The sample table lists about 460,000 clones, 70% to 90% of them with a count of one. 1.7% of the sample lies in the top ten.

The sample here was peripheral blood, taken in a trial of Ad26.COV2.S vaccine versus placebo. The clonotype was recovered from a person aged 18-60 years who received the Ad26.COV2.S COVID-19 vaccine or a placebo.

The nucleotide sequence reads as follows: TGTGCCAGCAGCTTAGTGACAGGGAGAAACGAGCAGTACTTC. It is translated as CASSLVTGRNEQYF. Recombination joined TRBV7-2 with TRBJ2-7; 7 nucleotides in the junction match TRBD1. Per the germline V gene, SGHTA is the CDR1 and FQGNSA is the CDR2. Trimming accounts for 1 base at V and 5 bases at J, while the number of junction bases matched to no gene is 5. Including cysteine and phenylalanine, the CDR3 has 14 amino acids. Only the CDR3 DNA stays, 42 bases, in frame from base 1.